This T cell receptor beta chain comes out of a study of blood T cell repertoires in COVID-19. Study context: The United States, Italy and Spain provided the acute and convalescent COVID-19 samples. T cells, B-cell-depleted T cells, or PBMCs provided the cDNA or gDNA that served as material.

Per the study methods: Amplified reference gene primers provided the basis for estimating nucleated cell counts. Assay: immunoSEQ multiplex PCR; the TCRdb copy retains only in-frame clones and omits some. Clonal size and the V and J genes are those of that table, whereas D and trimming came from the DNA. Among fewer than 95,000 clones listed, about nine tenths were seen once. V was cut by 5 bases and J by 4 bases, with 17 bases left in between. This CDR3 spans 15 amino acids. Germline lookup yields CDR1 SGHAT and CDR2 FQNNGV. The sample comprised peripheral blood. The chain uses TRBV11-2 and TRBJ1-1; TRBD1 is a possible D gene (6 bases). The sequence was obtained from a man aged 45-65 years with active or convalescent COVID-19. CDR3 residues: CASSERDTHPTEAFF. CDR3 coding DNA: TGTGCCAGCAGCGAAAGGGACACCCACCCCACTGAAGCTTTCTTT.